These 11 T cell receptor beta chains were sequenced from one sample in a study of blood T cell repertoires in COVID-19 (dated by TCRdb to about 2020). Libraries were constructed by the immunoSEQ multiplex PCR assay. TCRdb holds this immuneACCESS table with in-frame rearrangements only. Some clones are missing; in checked studies, unresolved V genes explain under half, and the rest has no known cause. A total of 43,000 or so clones appear in this sample, 86% of them only once. Clones ranked in the top ten supply more than 6.5% of the sample. Sequencing was carried out using peripheral blood. The receptors come from a man aged 60 to 75 with active COVID-19.

The chain carries TRBV10-1 and TRBJ2-2; 8 positions match TRBD2. The V gene's germline CDR1 is WNHNN and CDR2 SYGVQD (reference sequence). The CDR3 has 16 amino acids. V shed 4 bases and J 2 bases; nucleotides not matched to a gene: 6. In DNA form, the CDR3 reads TGCGCCAGCAGTGTATCCGGGACTAGAAACACCGGGGAGCTGTTTTTT. Encoded protein: CASSVSGTRNTGELFF.

The rearrangement joins TRBV7-2 to TRBJ2-7; 11 positions match TRBD2. J lost 3 bases, V lost 5 bases, and 9 bases had no gene match. The CDR3 has 16 amino acids. Germline lookup yields CDR1 SGHTA and CDR2 FQGNSA. The CDR3 bases are TGTGCCAGCAGCACCGATAGCGGGAGGGCCTTCTACGAGCAGTACTTC. It translates to CASSTDSGRAFYEQYF.

V is TRBV5-1 and J is TRBJ2-1; 9 nucleotides agree with TRBD2. Unmatched junction bases numbered 4, after V lost 2 bases and J lost 4 bases. The germline V gene encodes CDR1 SGHRS and CDR2 YFSETQ. The CDR3 has 15 amino acids. CDR3 sequence reads: CASSFSGGNYNEQFF. The CDR3 region has the DNA TGCGCCAGCAGCTTTAGCGGGGGAAATTACAATGAGCAGTTCTTC.

This chain joins TRBV14 and TRBJ2-1, with 7 positions matching TRBD2. Germline loops: CDR1 SGHDN, CDR2 FVKESK. V trimming: 0 bases; J trimming: 2 bases; junction bases outside the gene matches: 7. The CDR3 length is 17 residues. Here the CDR3 DNA reads TGTGCCAGCAGCCAAGATCGCGGGCTAGCGGCCTACAATGAGCAGTTCTTC. It is translated as CASSQDRGLAAYNEQFF.

The chain links TRBV7-9 to TRBJ2-3; D gene unclear. This CDR3 has 13 residues. Germline V gene lookup returns CDR1 SEHNR and CDR2 FQNEAQ (reference sequence). V lost 6 bases, J lost 2 bases, and 9 bases lay in between. CDR3 residues: CASRYPNTDTQYF. CDR3 bases: TGTGCCAGCAGGTACCCTAACACAGATACGCAGTATTTT.

J is TRBJ2-5 and V is TRBV11-2; TRBD1 is a possible D gene (6 bases). Trimming took 5 bases from V and 5 from J, leaving 18 bases between them. This CDR3 is built from 15 residues. Per the germline V gene, CDR1 is SGHAT and CDR2 is FQNNGV. CDR3 nucleotide sequence: TGTGCCAGCAGCAATCACAGGGAGCTAAGCGAGACCCAGTACTTC. Translating gives CASSNHRELSETQYF.

This clone came up once. This sequence joins TRBV7-9 and TRBJ2-5; 7 bases are shared with TRBD1. Per germline, CDR1 SEHNR and CDR2 FQNEAQ (reference sequence). Trimming removed 1 base from V and 7 bases from J; junction bases left unmatched: 3. CDR3 length: 13 amino acids. The CDR3 nucleotides are TGTGCCAGCAGCTTAGGAGGGGGCGGGACCCAGTACTTC. Its translation is CASSLGGGGTQYF.

CDR3 in DNA: TGTGCCAGCAGCCCGACTAGCGGGAGGAATCAAGAGACCCAGTACTTC. Protein product: CASSPTSGRNQETQYF. The chain links TRBV4-2 to TRBJ2-5; 13 bases align to TRBD2. Trimming at V came to 4 bases and at J to 2 bases, leaving 4 bases not matched to a gene. The CDR3 is made up of 16 amino acids. Germline CDR1 is LGHNA and CDR2 is YNFKEQ.

This rearrangement joins TRBV5-4 to TRBJ2-5, with D tentatively TRBD1 (6 bases). V gave up 2 bases and J gave up 5 bases, with 13 bases separating them. From germline, CDR1 is SGHNT and CDR2 YYREEE (reference sequence). This CDR3 spans 14 amino acids. The CDR3 reads CASSLGGFGETQYF. Written as DNA, the CDR3 is TGTGCCAGCAGCTTAGGGGGTTTCGGCGAGACCCAGTACTTC.

A remark on this clone: A read error may account for a junction end that differs from germline. The chain combines TRBV18 with TRBJ1-2, with TRBD1 identical over 10 bases. Germline lookup yields CDR1 KGHSH and CDR2 LQKENI. This CDR3 has 17 residues. The CDR3 nucleotides are TGTGCCAGCTCACAGTCGACAGGGGGCGTCTTGGACTATGACTACACCTTC. Translated, it gives CASSQSTGGVLDYDYTF.

The V gene is TRBV6-5, the J gene TRBJ1-4; a possible D gene is TRBD1 (6 bases). The CDR3 is 15 amino acids. Trimming removed 2 bases at V and 8 bases at J, with 15 bases between. Germline CDR1 reads MNHEY; CDR2 reads SVGAGI. DNA for the CDR3: TGTGCCAGCAGTTACGATGGACAGCGCTCCGAAAAACTGTTTTTT. Translation: CASSYDGQRSEKLFF.